The clone carrying this T cell receptor beta chain was picked up many times. Its antigen is undetermined. The source of the sample is a study of CD8 T cells in ankylosing spondylitis. Study results and caveats: Among TCR beta sequences, a motif of several highly homologous variants appeared characteristic of ankylosing spondylitis blood.

TCRdb reprocessed the 5' RACE reads with MiXCR, giving one entry per CDR3 protein. The sample has fewer than 250,000 distinct CDR3 sequences; 10% to 13% are singletons. The sequencing input was blood, either unsorted or a sorted T cell fraction (not recorded which). The clonotype comes from a male donor with ankylosing spondylitis or in good health (not recorded which).

Written as DNA, the CDR3 is TGTGCCATCAGTGAGTCGTCATATAGGTTTAATGGCTACACCTTC. This codes for CAISESSYRFNGYTF. The V and J genes are TRBV10-3 and TRBJ1-2, with D hard to call. The germline V and J ends were trimmed by 0 bases and 6 bases, with 14 bases remaining between them. Germline CDR1 and CDR2: ENHRY and SYGVKD. CDR3 length: 15 residues.